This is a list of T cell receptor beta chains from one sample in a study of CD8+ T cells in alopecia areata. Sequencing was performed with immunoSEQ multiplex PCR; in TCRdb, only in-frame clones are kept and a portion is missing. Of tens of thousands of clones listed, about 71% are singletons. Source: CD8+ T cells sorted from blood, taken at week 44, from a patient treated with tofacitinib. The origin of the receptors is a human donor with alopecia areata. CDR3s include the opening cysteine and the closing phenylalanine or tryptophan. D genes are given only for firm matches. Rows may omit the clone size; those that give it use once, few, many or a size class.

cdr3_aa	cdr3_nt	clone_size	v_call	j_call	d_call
CASSPGTEVSYEQYF	TGCGCCAGCAGCCCCGGGACTGAAGTCTCCTACGAGCAGTACTTC	-	TRBV4-3	TRBJ2-7	-
CASSSPVGDLAKNIQYF	TGCGCCAGCAGCTCACCGGTTGGGGATCTCGCCAAAAACATTCAGTACTTC	-	TRBV5-1	TRBJ2-4	-
CASSIRGATEAFF	TGTGCCAGTAGTATACGCGGGGCTACTGAAGCTTTCTTT	-	TRBV19	TRBJ1-1	-
CASSRTGDGEQYF	TGTGCCAGCTCCCGGACAGGGGATGGCGAGCAGTACTTC	once	TRBV18	TRBJ2-7	TRBD1
CASSSPGMNEQFF	TGTGCCAGCAGTTCTCCAGGGATGAATGAGCAGTTCTTC	-	TRBV27	TRBJ2-1	-
CSVEGRQGNDNEQFF	TGCAGCGTTGAAGGAAGACAAGGAAACGACAATGAGCAGTTCTTC	-	TRBV29-1	TRBJ2-1	-
CASKAGRSGANVLTF	TGTGCCAGCAAAGCAGGCCGCTCTGGGGCCAACGTCCTGACTTTC	-	TRBV6-5	TRBJ2-6	-
CASSQGGYPYEQYF	TGTGCCAGCAGCCAAGGGGGTTATCCCTACGAGCAGTACTTC	few	TRBV14	TRBJ2-7	-
CSVEDRQGATYEQYF	TGCAGCGTTGAAGATCGGCAGGGAGCGACCTACGAGCAGTACTTC	-	TRBV29-1	TRBJ2-7	-
CASRDRDGQPQHF	TGTGCCAGCAGGGACAGGGACGGGCAGCCCCAGCATTTT	-	TRBV27	TRBJ1-5	TRBD1
CASSFQGGNNQPQHF	TGTGCCAGCAGCTTCCAGGGGGGAAATAATCAGCCCCAGCATTTT	-	TRBV5-6	TRBJ1-5	TRBD1
CSVWGWDPYSNQPQHF	TGCAGCGTTTGGGGCTGGGACCCCTATAGCAATCAGCCCCAGCATTTT	few	TRBV29-1	TRBJ1-5	-
CASSQTPEGEKLFF	TGTGCCAGCAGCCAAACACCCGAGGGTGAAAAACTGTTTTTT	-	TRBV7-9	TRBJ1-4	-